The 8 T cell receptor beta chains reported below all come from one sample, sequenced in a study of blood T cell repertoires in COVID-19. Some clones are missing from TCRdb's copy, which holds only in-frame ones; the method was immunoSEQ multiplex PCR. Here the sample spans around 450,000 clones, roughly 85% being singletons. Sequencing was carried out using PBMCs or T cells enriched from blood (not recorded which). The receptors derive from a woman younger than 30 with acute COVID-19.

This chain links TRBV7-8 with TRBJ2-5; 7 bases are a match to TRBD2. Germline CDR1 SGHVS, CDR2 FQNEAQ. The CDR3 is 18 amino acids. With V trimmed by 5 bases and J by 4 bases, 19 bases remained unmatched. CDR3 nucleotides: TGTGCCAGCAGCGCCTCAGCTAGGGCTAGCGGAGTTCCAGAGACCCAGTACTTC. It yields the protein CASSASARASGVPETQYF.

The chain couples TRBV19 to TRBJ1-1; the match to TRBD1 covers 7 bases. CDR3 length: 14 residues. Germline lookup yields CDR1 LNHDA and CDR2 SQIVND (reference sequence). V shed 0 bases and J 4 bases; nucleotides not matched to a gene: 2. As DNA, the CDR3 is TGTGCCAGTAGTATAGAGGCAGGGGGCACTGAAGCTTTCTTT. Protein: CASSIEAGGTEAFF.

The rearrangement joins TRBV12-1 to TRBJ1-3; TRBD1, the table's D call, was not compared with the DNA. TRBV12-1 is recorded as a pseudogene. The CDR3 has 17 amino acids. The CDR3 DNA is TGTGCCAGCAGCTTCGACACAGGGGGCATAAGTGGAAACACCATATATTTT. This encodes CASSFDTGGISGNTIYF.

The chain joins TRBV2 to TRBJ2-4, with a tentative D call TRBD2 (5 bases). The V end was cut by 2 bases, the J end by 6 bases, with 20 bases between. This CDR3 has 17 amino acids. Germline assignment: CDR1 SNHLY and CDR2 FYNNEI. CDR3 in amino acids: CASSERIRASYTNIQYF. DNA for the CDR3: TGTGCCAGCAGTGAAAGGATTCGTGCTAGCTACACAAACATTCAGTACTTC.

The CDR3 coding sequence is TGCGCCAGCAGCCCGGACAGGGGGTTGGGCACTGAAGCTTTCTTT. Encoded protein: CASSPDRGLGTEAFF. The rearrangement joins TRBV5-1 to TRBJ1-1; TRBD1 matches at 10 bases. V lost 4 bases, J lost 4 bases, and 7 bases stayed unmatched. This CDR3 has 15 residues. CDR1 is SGHRS and CDR2 is YFSETQ in the germline V gene. The full variable domain, its missing parts supplied by reference TRBV5-1 and TRBJ1-1, is KAGVTQTPRYLIKTRGQQVTLSCSPISGHRSVSWYQQTPGQGLQFLFEYFSETQRNKGNFPGRFSGRQFSNSRSEMNVSTLELGDSALYLCASSPDRGLGTEAFFGQGTRLTVV.

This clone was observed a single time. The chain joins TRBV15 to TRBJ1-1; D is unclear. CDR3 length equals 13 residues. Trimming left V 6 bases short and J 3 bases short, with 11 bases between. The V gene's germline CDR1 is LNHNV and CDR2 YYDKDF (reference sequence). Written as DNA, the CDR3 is TGTGCCACCAGGAGGGTTTCGGACACTGAAGCTTTCTTT. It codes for CATRRVSDTEAFF.

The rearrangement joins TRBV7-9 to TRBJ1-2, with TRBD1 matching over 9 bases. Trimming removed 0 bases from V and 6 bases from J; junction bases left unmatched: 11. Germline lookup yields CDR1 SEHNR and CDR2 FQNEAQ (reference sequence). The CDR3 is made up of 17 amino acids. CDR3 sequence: CASSLAWDRAKLDGYTF. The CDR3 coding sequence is TGTGCCAGCAGCTTAGCGTGGGACAGGGCAAAATTGGATGGCTACACCTTC. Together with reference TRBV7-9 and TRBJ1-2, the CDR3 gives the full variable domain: DTGVSQNPRHKITKRGQNVTFRCDPISEHNRLYWYRQTLGQGPEFLTYFQNEAQLEKSRLLSDRFSAERPKGSFSTLEIQRTEQGDSAMYLCASSLAWDRAKLDGYTFGSGTRLTVV.

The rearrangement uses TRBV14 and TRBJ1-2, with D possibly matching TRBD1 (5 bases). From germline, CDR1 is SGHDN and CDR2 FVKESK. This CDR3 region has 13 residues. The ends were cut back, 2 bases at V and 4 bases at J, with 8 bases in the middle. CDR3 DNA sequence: TGTGCCAGCAGCCAACAGGGCATCTATGGCTACACCTTC. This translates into CASSQQGIYGYTF.